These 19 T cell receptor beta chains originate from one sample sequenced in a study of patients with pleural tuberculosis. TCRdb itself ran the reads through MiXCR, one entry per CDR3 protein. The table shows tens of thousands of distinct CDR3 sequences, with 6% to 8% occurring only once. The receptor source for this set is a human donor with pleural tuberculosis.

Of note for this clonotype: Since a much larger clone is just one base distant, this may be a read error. The CDR3 here is CASRLTGADTQYF. The CDR3 region has the DNA TGTGCCAGCAGGCTAACGGGAGCAGATACGCAGTATTTT. V and J are TRBV14 and TRBJ2-3; D perhaps matches TRBD2 (6 bases). The germline gives CDR1 SGHDN, CDR2 FVKESK. The germline V and J ends were trimmed by 6 bases and 4 bases, with 11 bases remaining between them. CDR3 length equals 13 residues. The full variable domain, with the rest looked up from reference TRBV14 and TRBJ2-3, is EAGVTQFPSHSVIEKGQTVTLRCDPISGHDNLYWYRRVMGKEIKFLLHFVKESKQDESGMPNNRFLAERTGGTYSTLKVQPAELEDSGVYFCASRLTGADTQYFGPGTRLTVL.

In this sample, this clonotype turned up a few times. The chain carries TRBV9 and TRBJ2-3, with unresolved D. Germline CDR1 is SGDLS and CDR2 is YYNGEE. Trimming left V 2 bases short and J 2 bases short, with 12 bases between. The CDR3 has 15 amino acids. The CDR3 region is CASSVGNLITDTQYF. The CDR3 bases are TGTGCCAGCAGCGTGGGGAACCTAATCACAGATACGCAGTATTTT. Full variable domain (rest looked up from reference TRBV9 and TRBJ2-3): DSGVTQTPKHLITATGQRVTLRCSPRSGDLSVYWYQQSLDQGLQFLIQYYNGEERAKGNILERFSAQQFPDLHSELNLSSLELGDSALYFCASSVGNLITDTQYFGPGTRLTVL.

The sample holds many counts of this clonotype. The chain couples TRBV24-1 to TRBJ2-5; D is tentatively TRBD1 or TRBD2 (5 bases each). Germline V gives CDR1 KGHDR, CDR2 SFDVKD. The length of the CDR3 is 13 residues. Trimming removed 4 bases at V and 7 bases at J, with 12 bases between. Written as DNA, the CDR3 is TGTGCCACCAGTGAACAGGACGGAGGGACCCAGTACTTC. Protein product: CATSEQDGGTQYF.

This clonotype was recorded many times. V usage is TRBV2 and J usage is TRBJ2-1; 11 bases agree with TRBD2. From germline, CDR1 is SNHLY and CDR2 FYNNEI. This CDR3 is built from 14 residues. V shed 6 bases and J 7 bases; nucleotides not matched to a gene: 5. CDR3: CASRGASGRNEQFF. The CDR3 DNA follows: TGTGCCAGCAGGGGGGCTAGCGGGAGGAATGAGCAGTTCTTC.

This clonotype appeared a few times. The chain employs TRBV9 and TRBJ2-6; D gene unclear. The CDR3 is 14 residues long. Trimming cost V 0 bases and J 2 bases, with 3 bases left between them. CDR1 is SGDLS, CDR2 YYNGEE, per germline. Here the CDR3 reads CASSVDPGANVLTF. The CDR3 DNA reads TGTGCCAGCAGCGTAGATCCTGGGGCCAACGTCCTGACTTTC.

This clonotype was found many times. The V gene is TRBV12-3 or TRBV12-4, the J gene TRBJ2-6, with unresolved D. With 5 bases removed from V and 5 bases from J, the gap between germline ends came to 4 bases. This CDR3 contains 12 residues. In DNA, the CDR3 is TGTGCCAGCAGTCGACGGGCCAACGTCCTGACTTTC. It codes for CASSRRANVLTF.

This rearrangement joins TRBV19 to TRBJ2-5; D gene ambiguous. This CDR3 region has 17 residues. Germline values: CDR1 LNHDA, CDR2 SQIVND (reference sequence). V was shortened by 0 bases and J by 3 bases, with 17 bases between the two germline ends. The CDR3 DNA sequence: TGTGCCAGTAGTATAGACGGAACAGAAATAAATGAAGAGACCCAGTACTTC. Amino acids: CASSIDGTEINEETQYF.

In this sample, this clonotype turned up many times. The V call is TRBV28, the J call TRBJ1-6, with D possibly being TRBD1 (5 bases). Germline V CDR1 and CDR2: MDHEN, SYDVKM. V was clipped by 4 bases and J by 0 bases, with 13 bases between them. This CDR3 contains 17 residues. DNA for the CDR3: TGTGCCAGCAGTTCCTCAGGGCCTAGCTCCTATAATTCACCCCTCCACTTT. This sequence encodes CASSSSGPSSYNSPLHF.

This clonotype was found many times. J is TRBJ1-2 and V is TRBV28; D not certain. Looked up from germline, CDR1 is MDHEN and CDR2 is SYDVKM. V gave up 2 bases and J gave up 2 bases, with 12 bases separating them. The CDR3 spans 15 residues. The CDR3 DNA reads TGTGCCAGCAGTTTAGGGCAGACTAAAAACTATGGCTACACCTTC. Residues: CASSLGQTKNYGYTF.

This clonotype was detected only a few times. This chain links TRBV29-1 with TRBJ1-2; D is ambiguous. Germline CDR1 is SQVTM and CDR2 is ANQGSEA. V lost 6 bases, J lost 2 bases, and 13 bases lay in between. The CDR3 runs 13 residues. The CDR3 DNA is TGCAGCGTAGCAGACTGGGTGAACTATGGCTACACCTTC. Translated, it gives CSVADWVNYGYTF.

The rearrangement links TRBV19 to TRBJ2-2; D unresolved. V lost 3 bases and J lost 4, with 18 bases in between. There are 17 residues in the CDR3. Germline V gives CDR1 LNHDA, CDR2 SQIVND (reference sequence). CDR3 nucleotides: TGTGCCAGTAGTATTCACGGTGTCGGAATCCTCACCGGGGAGCTGTTTTTT. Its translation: CASSIHGVGILTGELFF.

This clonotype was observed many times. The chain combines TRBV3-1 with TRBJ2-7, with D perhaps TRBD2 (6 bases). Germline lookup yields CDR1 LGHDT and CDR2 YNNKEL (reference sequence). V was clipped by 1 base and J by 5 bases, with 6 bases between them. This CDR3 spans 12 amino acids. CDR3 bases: TGTGCCAGCAGCCAAGGCGGGAACGAGCAGTACTTC. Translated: CASSQGGNEQYF.

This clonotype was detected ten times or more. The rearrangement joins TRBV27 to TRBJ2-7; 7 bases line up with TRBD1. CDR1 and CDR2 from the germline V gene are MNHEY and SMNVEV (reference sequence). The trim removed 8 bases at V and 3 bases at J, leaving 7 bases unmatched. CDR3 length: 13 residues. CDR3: CASAGRDSYEQYF. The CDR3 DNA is TGTGCCAGCGCGGGCCGGGACAGCTACGAGCAGTACTTC.

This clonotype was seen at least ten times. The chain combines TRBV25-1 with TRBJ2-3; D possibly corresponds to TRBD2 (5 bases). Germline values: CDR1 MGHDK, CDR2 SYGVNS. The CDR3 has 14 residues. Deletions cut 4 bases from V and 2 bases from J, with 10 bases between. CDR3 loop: CASSAGLTTDTQYF. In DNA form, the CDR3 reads TGTGCCAGCAGTGCTGGACTGACCACAGATACGCAGTATTTT.

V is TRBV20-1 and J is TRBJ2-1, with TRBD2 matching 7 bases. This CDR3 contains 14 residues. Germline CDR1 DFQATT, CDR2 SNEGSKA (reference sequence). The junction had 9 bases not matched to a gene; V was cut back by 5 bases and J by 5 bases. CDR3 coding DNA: TGCAGTGCTTCCCAAACTAGCGCAAACAATGAGCAGTTCTTC. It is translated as CSASQTSANNEQFF.

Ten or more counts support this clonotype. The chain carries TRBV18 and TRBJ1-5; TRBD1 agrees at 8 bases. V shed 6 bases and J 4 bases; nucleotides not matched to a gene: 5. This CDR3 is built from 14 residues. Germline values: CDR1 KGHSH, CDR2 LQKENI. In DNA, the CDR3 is TGTGCCAGCTCGTTACAGGGGGAGAATCAGCCCCAGCATTTT. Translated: CASSLQGENQPQHF.

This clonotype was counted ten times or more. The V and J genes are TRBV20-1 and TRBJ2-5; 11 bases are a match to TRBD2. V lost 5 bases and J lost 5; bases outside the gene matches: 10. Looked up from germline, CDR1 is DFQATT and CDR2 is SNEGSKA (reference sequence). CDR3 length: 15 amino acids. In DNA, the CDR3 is TGCAGTGCTTTCACTGGGACTAGCGGCGGGGAGACCCAGTACTTC. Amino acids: CSAFTGTSGGETQYF.

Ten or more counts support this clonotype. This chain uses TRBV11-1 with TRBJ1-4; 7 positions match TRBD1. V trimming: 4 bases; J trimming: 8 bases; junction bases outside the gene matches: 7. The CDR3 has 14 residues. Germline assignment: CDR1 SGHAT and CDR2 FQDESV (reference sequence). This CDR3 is CASSSTGWGEKLFF. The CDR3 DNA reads TGTGCCAGCAGCTCGACAGGGTGGGGAGAAAAACTGTTTTTT.

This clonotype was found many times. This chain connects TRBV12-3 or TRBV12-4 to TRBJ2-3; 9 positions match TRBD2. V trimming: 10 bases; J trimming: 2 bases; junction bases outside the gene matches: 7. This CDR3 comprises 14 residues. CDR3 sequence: CATALAGYTDTQYF. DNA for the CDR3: TGTGCCACCGCCCTAGCGGGGTACACAGATACGCAGTATTTT.